This T cell receptor (beta chain) comes out of a study of regulatory T cells in long-lasting Graves disease. This clonotype was recorded at least ten times. Its antigen remains unknown. Study-wide results and caveats: Under persistent disease, TRBV28, TRBJ1-2 and TRBJ2-5 were used preferentially. Among persistent patients, a larger number of public clonotypes were shared (around 3,000) than among newly diagnosed patients (966).

Investigators prepared the TCR beta libraries by applying iRepertoire HTBI primers and Arm-PCR of CDR3 regions. TCRdb passed the multiplex PCR reads through MiXCR, listing each CDR3 protein once. Here the sample spans about 620,000 distinct CDR3 sequences, around 17% being singletons. Time point described: newly diagnosed GD, antithyroid drugs for less than 3 months. Construction of the TCR library relied on RNA isolated from PBMCs. A peripheral blood sample, around 8.5 milliliters in volume, was drawn into EDTA tubes. Germline-derived CDR1 and CDR2 are MNHEY and SVGEGT. Trimming cost V 8 bases and J 6 bases, with 11 bases left between them. The CDR3 is made up of 13 amino acids. The data were also submitted as part of a second study, on T cells in Graves' hyperthyroidism and ophthalmopathy. That publication notes: First-round RT-PCR with HTBI primers amplified the TCR CDR3 region.

The receptor was isolated from a woman in her 30s with Graves disease. The sequenced sample was peripheral blood mononuclear cells (PBMCs), obtained at new diagnosis, from a patient treated with antithyroid drugs. The chain combines TRBV6-2 or TRBV6-3 with TRBJ1-6; no firm D call. CDR3: CASRGISNSPLHF. In DNA form, the CDR3 reads TGTGCCAGCCGGGGAATTTCTAATTCACCCCTCCACTTT.